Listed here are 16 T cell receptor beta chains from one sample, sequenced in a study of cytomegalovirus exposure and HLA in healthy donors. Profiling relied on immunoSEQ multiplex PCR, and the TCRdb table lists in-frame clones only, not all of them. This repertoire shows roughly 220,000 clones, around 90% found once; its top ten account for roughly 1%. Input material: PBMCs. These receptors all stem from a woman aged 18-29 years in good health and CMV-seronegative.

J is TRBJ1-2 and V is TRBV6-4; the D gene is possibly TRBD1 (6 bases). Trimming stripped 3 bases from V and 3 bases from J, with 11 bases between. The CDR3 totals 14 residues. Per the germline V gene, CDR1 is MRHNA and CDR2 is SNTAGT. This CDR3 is CASSEGAGDYGYTF. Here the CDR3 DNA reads TGTGCCAGCAGTGAGGGGGCCGGGGACTATGGCTACACCTTC.

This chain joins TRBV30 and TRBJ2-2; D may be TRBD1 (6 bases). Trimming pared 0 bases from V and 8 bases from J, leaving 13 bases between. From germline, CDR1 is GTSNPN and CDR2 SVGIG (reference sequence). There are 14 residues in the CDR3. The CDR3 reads CAWSVTGYSGELFF. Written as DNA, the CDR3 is TGTGCCTGGAGTGTTACAGGGTATTCTGGGGAGCTGTTTTTT.

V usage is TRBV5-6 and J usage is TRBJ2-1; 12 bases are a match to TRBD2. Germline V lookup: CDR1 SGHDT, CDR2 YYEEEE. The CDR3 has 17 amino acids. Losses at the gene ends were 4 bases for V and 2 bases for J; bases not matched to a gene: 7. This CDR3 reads CASSNLAGGFAYNEQFF. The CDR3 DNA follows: TGTGCCAGCAGCAACCTAGCGGGAGGGTTCGCCTACAATGAGCAGTTCTTC.

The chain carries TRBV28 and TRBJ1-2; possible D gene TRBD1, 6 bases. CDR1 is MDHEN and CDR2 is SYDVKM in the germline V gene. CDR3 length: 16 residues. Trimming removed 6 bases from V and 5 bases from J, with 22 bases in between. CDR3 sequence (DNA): TGTGCCAGCAGATCCCACAGGGCAGATCGGGGATATGGCTACACCTTC. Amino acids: CASRSHRADRGYGYTF.

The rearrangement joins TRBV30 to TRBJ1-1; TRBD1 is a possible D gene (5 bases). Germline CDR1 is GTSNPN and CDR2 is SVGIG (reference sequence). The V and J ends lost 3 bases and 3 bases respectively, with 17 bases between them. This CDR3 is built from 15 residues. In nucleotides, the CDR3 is TGTGCCTGGAGCGATAGGGGCTTTGGGGACACTGAAGCTTTCTTT. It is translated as CAWSDRGFGDTEAFF.

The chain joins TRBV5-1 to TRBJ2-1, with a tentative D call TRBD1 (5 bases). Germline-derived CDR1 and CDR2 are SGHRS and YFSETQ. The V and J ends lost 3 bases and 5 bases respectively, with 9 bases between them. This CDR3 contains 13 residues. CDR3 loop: CASSYRKNNEQFF. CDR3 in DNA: TGCGCCAGCAGCTACAGGAAAAACAATGAGCAGTTCTTC. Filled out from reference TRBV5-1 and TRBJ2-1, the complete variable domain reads KAGVTQTPRYLIKTRGQQVTLSCSPISGHRSVSWYQQTPGQGLQFLFEYFSETQRNKGNFPGRFSGRQFSNSRSEMNVSTLELGDSALYLCASSYRKNNEQFFGPGTRLTVL.

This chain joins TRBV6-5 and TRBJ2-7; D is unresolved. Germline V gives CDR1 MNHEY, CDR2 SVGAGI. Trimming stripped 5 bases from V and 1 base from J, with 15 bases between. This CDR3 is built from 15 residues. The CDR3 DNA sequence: TGTGCCAGCAGTCCCTCAGGAATCCTTTCCTACGAGCAGTACTTC. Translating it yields CASSPSGILSYEQYF.

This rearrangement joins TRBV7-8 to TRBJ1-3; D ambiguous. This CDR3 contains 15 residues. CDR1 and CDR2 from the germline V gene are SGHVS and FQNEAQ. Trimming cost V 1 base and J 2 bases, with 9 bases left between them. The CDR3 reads CASSLEVQPGNTIYF. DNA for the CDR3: TGTGCCAGCAGCTTAGAGGTACAGCCTGGAAACACCATATATTTT.

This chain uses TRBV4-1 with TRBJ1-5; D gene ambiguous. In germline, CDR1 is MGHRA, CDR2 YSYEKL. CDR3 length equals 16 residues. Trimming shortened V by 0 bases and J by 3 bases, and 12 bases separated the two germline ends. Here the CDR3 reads CASSQDPTPFNQPQHF. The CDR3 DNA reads TGCGCCAGCAGCCAAGACCCGACTCCTTTCAATCAGCCCCAGCATTTT.

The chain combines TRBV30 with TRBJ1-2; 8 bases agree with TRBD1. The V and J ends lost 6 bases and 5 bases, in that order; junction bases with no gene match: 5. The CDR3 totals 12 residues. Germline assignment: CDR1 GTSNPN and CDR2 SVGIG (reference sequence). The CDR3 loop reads CACNDRGYGYTF. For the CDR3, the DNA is TGTGCCTGCAACGACAGGGGTTATGGCTACACCTTC. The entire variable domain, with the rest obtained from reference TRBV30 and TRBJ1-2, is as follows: SQTIHQWPATLVQPVGSPLSLECTVEGTSNPNLYWYRQAAGRGLQLLFYSVGIGQISSEVPQNLSASRPQDRQFILSSKKLLLSDSGFYLCACNDRGYGYTFGSGTRLTVV.

Written as DNA, the CDR3 is TGTGCCAGCAGCTTGGAGCTCTCCACCCACCTGGATGGCTACACCTTC. Its protein product is CASSLELSTHLDGYTF. The J gene is TRBJ1-2, the V gene TRBV5-4; D is unclear. CDR1 and CDR2 from the germline V gene are SGHNT and YYREEE (reference sequence). The V end was cut by 0 bases, the J end by 6 bases, with 18 bases between. The CDR3 loop spans 16 amino acids.

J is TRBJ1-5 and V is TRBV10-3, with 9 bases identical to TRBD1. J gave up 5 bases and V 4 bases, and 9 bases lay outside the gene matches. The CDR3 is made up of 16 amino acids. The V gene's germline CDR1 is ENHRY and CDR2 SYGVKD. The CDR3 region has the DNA TGTGCCATCAGTGTCGGGACAGGGAGTGGGGATCAGCCCCAGCATTTT. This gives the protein CAISVGTGSGDQPQHF.

The CDR3 protein is CASSSTPDRGIYGYTF. The CDR3 nucleotides are TGTGCCAGCAGCTCTACCCCGGACAGGGGGATCTATGGCTACACCTTC. The chain couples TRBV7-2 to TRBJ1-2; 10 bases map to TRBD1. The CDR3 has 16 amino acids. Per germline, CDR1 SGHTA and CDR2 FQGNSA. V shed 4 bases, J shed 4 bases, and the junction held 9 bases outside the gene matches.

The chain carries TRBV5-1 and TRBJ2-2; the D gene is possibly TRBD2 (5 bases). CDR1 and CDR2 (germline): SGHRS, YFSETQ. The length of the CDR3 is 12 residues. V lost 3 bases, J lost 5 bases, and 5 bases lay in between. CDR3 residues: CASSWETGELFF. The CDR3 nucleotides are TGCGCCAGCAGCTGGGAGACCGGGGAGCTGTTTTTT.

As DNA, the CDR3 is TGTGCCAGCAGCTCGACTGATACGCAGTATTTT. It specifies CASSSTDTQYF. V is TRBV11-3 and J is TRBJ2-3; the D is unclear. This CDR3 is built from 11 residues. V was clipped by 4 bases and J by 6 bases, with 5 bases between them. Per the germline V gene, CDR1 is SGHNT and CDR2 is YENEEA.

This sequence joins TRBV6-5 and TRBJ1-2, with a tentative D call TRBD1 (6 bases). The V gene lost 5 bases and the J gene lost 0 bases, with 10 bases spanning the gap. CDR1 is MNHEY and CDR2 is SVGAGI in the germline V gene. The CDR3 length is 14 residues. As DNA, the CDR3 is TGTGCCAGCAGTCCAGGGGACACTAACTATGGCTACACCTTC. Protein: CASSPGDTNYGYTF.